One sample yielded the 30 T cell receptor beta chains listed below, sequenced in a study of blood T cell repertoires in COVID-19. Here immunoSEQ multiplex PCR was the method, and the copy in TCRdb shows in-frame clones only, minus some. The sample shows fewer than 400,000 clones, 80% to 90% of them seen only once. Material: PBMCs or T cells enriched from blood (not recorded which). Receptors were obtained from a young man who had recovered from COVID-19.

The chain has TRBV27 and TRBJ2-7; 9 bases fit TRBD2. J gave up 2 bases and V 2 bases, and 4 bases lay outside the gene matches. The CDR3 contains 15 residues. The germline gives CDR1 MNHEY, CDR2 SMNVEV (reference sequence). CDR3 loop: CASSLVGGGAYEQYF. CDR3 DNA: TGTGCCAGCAGTTTAGTCGGCGGGGGGGCCTACGAGCAGTACTTC.

The V call is TRBV10-1, the J call TRBJ2-2; possible D gene TRBD1, 6 bases. Trimming removed 5 bases at V and 4 bases at J, with 14 bases between. Germline CDR1 and CDR2: WNHNN and SYGVQD (reference sequence). The CDR3 sequence is 15 residues long. The CDR3 DNA follows: TGCGCCAGCAGTTTTATATTCAGGGGCACCGGGGAGCTGTTTTTT. Translation gives CASSFIFRGTGELFF.

The chain is built from TRBV10-3 and TRBJ1-6; possibly TRBD1 for D (6 bases). V lost 4 bases and J lost 5, with 15 bases in between. This CDR3 contains 16 residues. Germline V gene sequence: CDR1 ENHRY, CDR2 SYGVKD. CDR3 coding DNA: TGTGCCATCAGTGGCCCCGGGGGGCCAAATAATTCACCCCTCCACTTT. This translates into CAISGPGGPNNSPLHF.

The chain employs TRBV11-2 and TRBJ1-1, with 8 bases lining up with TRBD1. This CDR3 contains 14 residues. The V and J ends lost 3 bases and 8 bases, in that order; junction bases with no gene match: 8. CDR1 is SGHAT, CDR2 FQNNGV, per germline. The CDR3 coding sequence is TGTGCCAGCAGCTTCCGCCCCCGGGACAGGGAAGCTTTCTTT. It is translated as CASSFRPRDREAFF.

The rearrangement joins TRBV10-3 to TRBJ1-2; TRBD1 is a possible D gene (6 bases). The ends were cut back, 8 bases at V and 5 bases at J, with 18 bases in the middle. Germline CDR1 and CDR2: ENHRY and SYGVKD. The CDR3 loop spans 14 amino acids. The CDR3 nucleotides read TGTGCCATCCGGTGGGAGCGGACAGCGTATGGCTACACCTTC. This encodes CAIRWERTAYGYTF.

The rearrangement uses TRBV5-1 and TRBJ2-7; 10 bases agree with TRBD2. Trimming took 1 base from V and 2 from J; bases not matched to a gene: 0. CDR3 length: 14 residues. CDR1 and CDR2 from the germline V gene are SGHRS and YFSETQ. CDR3 sequence: CASSLTSGAYEQYF. CDR3 nucleotide sequence: TGCGCCAGCAGCTTGACTAGCGGGGCCTACGAGCAGTACTTC.

For this clone: At one end the junction does not follow the germline gene, possibly because of a read error. This sequence joins TRBV5-5 and TRBJ1-1; 8 bases agree with TRBD1. The CDR3 totals 13 residues. Germline V gives CDR1 SGHKS, CDR2 YYEKEE (reference sequence). CDR3 coding DNA: TGTGCCAGCAGTTCCGGGACAGGCACTCAAGCTTTCTTT. Translation gives CASSSGTGTQAFF.

The gene calls are TRBV5-5 and TRBJ1-2, with TRBD1 as a possible D gene (6 bases). Germline V gene sequence: CDR1 SGHKS, CDR2 YYEKEE (reference sequence). The CDR3 runs to 15 residues. V lost 1 base and J 0 bases, leaving 10 bases between the germline ends. The CDR3 coding sequence is TGTGCCAGCAGCTTGAGTGGGGGCGCTAACTATGGCTACACCTTC. Its translation is CASSLSGGANYGYTF.

The CDR3 reads CATSSRDRSSYEQYF. The CDR3 DNA reads TGTGCCACCAGCAGCCGGGACAGGAGCTCCTACGAGCAGTACTTC. V and J are TRBV24-1 and TRBJ2-7; 8 bases are a match to TRBD1. This CDR3 region has 15 residues. Losses at the gene ends were 7 bases for V and 0 bases for J; bases not matched to a gene: 7. Germline CDR1 and CDR2: KGHDR and SFDVKD.

This sequence joins TRBV30 and TRBJ1-1; D is possibly TRBD1 (5 bases). This CDR3 region has 14 residues. Germline-derived CDR1 and CDR2 are GTSNPN and SVGIG (reference sequence). Trimming pared 3 bases from V and 5 bases from J, leaving 16 bases between. CDR3 nucleotides: TGTGCCTGGAGGGGTGGGACTTTGGGGACTGAAGCTTTCTTT. Encoded protein: CAWRGGTLGTEAFF.

This chain uses TRBV7-9 with TRBJ2-1, with TRBD1 identical over 10 bases. This CDR3 has 15 amino acids. Looked up from germline, CDR1 is SEHNR and CDR2 is FQNEAQ (reference sequence). The V segment lost 2 bases and the J segment 6 bases; nucleotides outside the gene matches: 4. CDR3 sequence: CASSLRDRGSNEQFF. The CDR3 region has the DNA TGTGCCAGCAGCTTACGGGACAGGGGTAGCAATGAGCAGTTCTTC.

In DNA form, the CDR3 reads TGTGCCAGCAGCAGAAAACTAGCGGGGGGGCCGGAGACCCAGTACTTC. Translated, it gives CASSRKLAGGPETQYF. The V call is TRBV9, the J call TRBJ2-5; TRBD2 matches at 13 bases. V dropped 4 bases and J dropped 5; count of bases not matched to a gene: 8. Germline loops: CDR1 SGDLS, CDR2 YYNGEE. CDR3 length: 16 amino acids.

The chain links TRBV5-1 to TRBJ1-3; D perhaps matches TRBD1 (5 bases). Germline V lookup: CDR1 SGHRS, CDR2 YFSETQ. CDR3 size: 16 residues. V shed 4 bases and J shed 0 bases, with 14 bases lying between them. Written as DNA, the CDR3 is TGCGCCAGCAGCGCTCAGGGTAGAGCCTCTGGAAACACCATATATTTT. This gives the protein CASSAQGRASGNTIYF.

CDR3 protein: CASSASGRELYGYTF. CDR3 DNA sequence: TGTGCCAGCAGTGCTTCAGGAAGAGAACTCTATGGCTACACCTTC. The rearrangement links TRBV6-6 to TRBJ1-2; the D is unclear. In germline, CDR1 is MNHNY, CDR2 SVGAGI (reference sequence). This CDR3 is 15 amino acids long. V dropped 5 bases and J dropped 4 bases, with 17 bases sitting between them.

The chain has TRBV12-3 or TRBV12-4 and TRBJ1-5, with D perhaps TRBD1 (5 bases). Trimming removed 5 bases at V and 7 bases at J, with 12 bases between. This CDR3 contains 13 residues. CDR3 DNA sequence: TGTGCCAGCAGTCAGGCGGGGGTCCAGCCCCAGCATTTT. Translated, it gives CASSQAGVQPQHF.

Comment on this clone: This same CDR3 is encoded by further DNA sequences in the sample. The rearrangement links TRBV5-1 to TRBJ1-4; D is perhaps TRBD1 (5 bases). This CDR3 is 12 amino acids long. Germline V lookup: CDR1 SGHRS, CDR2 YFSETQ. Trimming stripped 7 bases from V and 7 bases from J, with 11 bases between. In nucleotides, the CDR3 is TGCGCCAGCTCCTCCGGGGGTGAAAAACTGTTTTTT. Protein: CASSSGGEKLFF.

This sequence joins TRBV14 and TRBJ1-2, with a possible D match to TRBD1 (6 bases). Between the trimmed V and J ends, which lost 4 bases and 5 bases, there was a span of 11 bases. The CDR3 has 13 amino acids. Looked up from germline, CDR1 is SGHDN and CDR2 is FVKESK. CDR3 nucleotide sequence: TGTGCCAGCAGCCTCCAAGGACAGTATGGCTACACCTTC. It yields the protein CASSLQGQYGYTF.

This chain connects TRBV7-9 to TRBJ1-2; 7 bases map to TRBD1. Germline V gene lookup returns CDR1 SEHNR and CDR2 FQNEAQ (reference sequence). The CDR3 runs to 15 residues. With 3 bases clipped from V and 4 bases from J, the junction kept 8 bases outside the gene matches. The CDR3: CASSLSDRLLYGYTF. The CDR3 DNA reads as TGTGCCAGCAGCTTGTCGGACAGGCTGCTCTATGGCTACACCTTC.

V usage is TRBV19 and J usage is TRBJ1-6; 11 bases fit TRBD1. Trimming cost V 3 bases and J 9 bases; bases outside gene matches: 4. Germline-derived CDR1 and CDR2 are LNHDA and SQIVND (reference sequence). This CDR3 contains 15 residues. CDR3 DNA: TGTGCCAGTAGTATTTACGGGACAGGGGGTTCACCCCTCCACTTT. Translated, it gives CASSIYGTGGSPLHF.

The chain combines TRBV19 with TRBJ1-6; weak D call: TRBD1 (5 bases). The V end was cut by 2 bases, the J end by 8 bases, with 10 bases between. Germline CDR1 reads LNHDA; CDR2 reads SQIVND (reference sequence). This CDR3 contains 14 residues. The CDR3 loop is CASSIMPTDSPLHF. DNA for the CDR3: TGTGCCAGTAGTATAATGCCGACAGATTCACCCCTCCACTTT.

This clone was seen a single time. V is TRBV11-2 and J is TRBJ2-1, with 8 bases fitting TRBD2. J lost 12 bases, V lost 3 bases, and 16 bases had no gene match. Germline V gives CDR1 SGHAT, CDR2 FQNNGV. CDR3 length equals 16 residues. Here the CDR3 reads CASSFAGGLRSPGQFF. The CDR3 DNA sequence: TGTGCCAGCAGCTTCGCGGGGGGCCTAAGAAGCCCGGGGCAGTTCTTC.

The rearrangement joins TRBV3-1 (or the pseudogene TRBV3-2) to TRBJ2-6; D gene ambiguous. This CDR3 region has 15 residues. CDR1 is LGHDT and CDR2 is YNNKEL in the germline V gene (reference sequence). V was shortened by 0 bases and J by 1 base, with 4 bases between the two germline ends. CDR3 bases: TGTGCCAGCAGCCAAGACAGTTCTGGGGCCAACGTCCTGACTTTC. This translates into CASSQDSSGANVLTF.

The chain recombines TRBV2 with TRBJ2-7; D perhaps matches TRBD2 (7 bases). V was shortened by 7 bases and J by 0 bases, with 13 bases between the two germline ends. This CDR3 is built from 14 residues. Germline loops: CDR1 SNHLY, CDR2 FYNNEI. CDR3 DNA: TGTGCCAGCACCAGGGGAGGGGCCTCCTACGAGCAGTACTTC. Translated: CASTRGGASYEQYF.

The chain uses TRBV12-3 or TRBV12-4 and TRBJ1-1; D gene uncertain. CDR3 length equals 13 residues. V was trimmed by 6 bases and J by 9 bases, leaving 17 bases between them. The CDR3: CASRSLEGLKAFF. As DNA, the CDR3 is TGTGCCAGCAGATCGCTTGAGGGATTGAAAGCTTTCTTT.

This chain joins TRBV28 and TRBJ2-1; 10 nucleotides align to TRBD1. Germline V gives CDR1 MDHEN, CDR2 SYDVKM. The CDR3 contains 15 residues. The V and J ends lost 4 bases and 5 bases, in that order; junction bases with no gene match: 5. The CDR3 DNA reads TGTGCCAGCAGTTCCTCGGGACAGGGGCACAATGAGCAGTTCTTC. Residues: CASSSSGQGHNEQFF.

V and J are TRBV28 and TRBJ1-1, with TRBD1 identical over 11 bases. V gave up 6 bases and J gave up 4 bases; unmatched junction bases: 10. Looked up from germline, CDR1 is MDHEN and CDR2 is SYDVKM. The CDR3 spans 16 residues. DNA for the CDR3: TGTGCCAGCAGGACCGGGACAGGGGGTTTGAGCACTGAAGCTTTCTTT. Translation gives CASRTGTGGLSTEAFF. The full variable domain, in which reference TRBV28 and TRBJ1-1 provide the parts outside the CDR3, is DVKVTQSSRYLVKRTGEKVFLECVQDMDHENMFWYRQDPGLGLRLIYFSYDVKMKEKGDIPEGYSVSREKKERFSLILESASTNQTSMYLCASRTGTGGLSTEAFFGQGTRLTVV.

This chain uses TRBV7-9 with TRBJ2-2, with 7 positions matching TRBD2. V lost 8 bases and J lost 0; bases outside the gene matches: 9. CDR1 SEHNR and CDR2 FQNEAQ come from the germline V gene (reference sequence). CDR3 length equals 16 residues. CDR3 protein: CASSWAGVANTGELFF. The CDR3 coding sequence is TGTGCCAGCTCTTGGGCGGGGGTTGCGAACACCGGGGAGCTGTTTTTT.

This chain links TRBV19 with TRBJ1-2; D is perhaps TRBD1 (6 bases). The CDR3 consists of 13 residues. The V gene's germline CDR1 is LNHDA and CDR2 SQIVND (reference sequence). Trimming stripped 6 bases from V and 6 bases from J, with 14 bases between. The CDR3 spells CASRRPNRDGYTF. The CDR3 nucleotides read TGTGCCAGTAGGCGACCCAACAGGGATGGCTACACCTTC.

CDR3 loop: CASSNGQGGARINTEAFF. For the CDR3, the DNA is TGTGCCAGCAGCAATGGACAGGGCGGAGCGAGAATAAACACTGAAGCTTTCTTT. This chain joins TRBV5-4 and TRBJ1-1, with TRBD1 matching over 8 bases. Trimming at V came to 4 bases and at J to 2 bases, leaving 16 bases not matched to a gene. Per the germline V gene, CDR1 is SGHNT and CDR2 is YYREEE (reference sequence). The CDR3 is made up of 18 amino acids.

As to this clone: The sample contains more than one DNA sequence encoding this CDR3. The V gene is TRBV18, the J gene TRBJ2-2; possibly TRBD2 for D (6 bases). This CDR3 is 14 amino acids long. Looked up from germline, CDR1 is KGHSH and CDR2 is LQKENI. Trimming cost V 3 bases and J 5 bases, with 10 bases left between them. The CDR3 sequence: CASSPPGGTGELFF. CDR3 sequence (DNA): TGTGCCAGCTCACCCCCCGGGGGTACCGGGGAGCTGTTTTTT.